The 2 T cell receptor beta chains below all came from one sample that was sequenced in a study of shared clonotypes between healthy human individuals (dated by TCRdb to 2018 to 2020). Library preparation used the immunoSEQ multiplex PCR assay. In TCRdb, the immuneACCESS table is reduced to in-frame sequences with V and J assigned. These tables do not hold every clone; where another copy was compared, an unresolved V gene accounts for under half, and the others remain unexplained. This sample gives about 700,000 clones in total; about 90% of them show up just once. The top ten constitute 20% to 25% of the sample. CD8 naive samples were obtained by positive selection for CCR7 among CD45RO-negative cells, yielding a CD45RA+CCR7+ population from which TemRA cells were excluded. The source material was naive CD8+ T cells sorted from blood. What the cell subset or site label conveys for this sample: CD45RA+CCR7+. The receptors were gathered from a man aged 30 to 39 in good health.

V usage is TRBV28 and J usage is TRBJ2-7; 14 positions match TRBD2. CDR3 length equals 19 residues. After removal of 6 bases from V and 1 base from J, the junction contained 14 bases not matched to a gene. Germline V gene sequence: CDR1 MDHEN, CDR2 SYDVKM. This chain's CDR3 is CASSHRAGTSGSWSYEQYF. The CDR3 region has the DNA TGTGCCAGCAGCCATCGGGCCGGGACTAGCGGGAGTTGGTCCTACGAGCAGTACTTC.

This sequence joins TRBV28 and TRBJ2-5; a weak D match, TRBD1 (5 bases). Germline V gene lookup returns CDR1 MDHEN and CDR2 SYDVKM. V shed 7 bases and J shed 2 bases, with 11 bases lying between them. The CDR3 covers 13 residues. In nucleotides, the CDR3 is TGTGCCAGCATGGGGCGCGAACAAGAGACCCAGTACTTC. It translates to CASMGREQETQYF.